The 20 T cell receptor beta chains in this list originate from one sample, sequenced in a study of metastatic and nonmetastatic thyroid tumors (TCRdb year 2020). No patient had received any treatment before thyroid surgery. The library relied on PCR. TCRdb shows the sequencer as Illumina HiSeq 4000. TCRdb redid the processing of the public reads, applying fastp at Q25 and MiXCR, and retained in-frame beta chains. This sample gives almost 35,000 clones in total; around 17% of them show up just once. The ten largest clones capture around 3.7% of the sample. The specimen sequenced was blood. The receptors derive from a female donor with papillary thyroid cancer or a benign thyroid nodule (not recorded which). Some clones in this sample may be carry-over from other donors' samples.

This clone counts as medium-sized. The J gene is TRBJ2-7, the V gene TRBV20-1; 9 bases map to TRBD2. Germline V gene data show CDR1 as DFQATT and CDR2 as SNEGSKA (reference sequence). V trimming: 2 bases; J trimming: 0 bases; junction bases outside the gene matches: 5. This CDR3 spans 15 amino acids. The CDR3 loop is CSARPLAGASYEQYF. The CDR3 coding sequence is TGCAGTGCTAGACCTTTAGCGGGGGCCTCCTACGAGCAGTACTTC.

A word on this clone: A much bigger clone sits one base away, suggesting this may be a read error. The rearrangement uses TRBV9 and TRBJ2-2, with 7 nucleotides matching TRBD2. Germline V gene lookup returns CDR1 SGDLS and CDR2 YYNGEE. V shed 8 bases, J shed 3 bases, and the junction held 10 bases outside the gene matches. The CDR3 is made up of 15 amino acids. The CDR3 sequence is CASRRREFDTGELFF. CDR3 coding DNA: TGTGCCAGTAGGAGGCGGGAGTTCGACACCGGGGAGCTGTTTTTT.

The table lists this clone with many counts. The chain recombines TRBV6-1 with TRBJ1-1, with a possible D match to TRBD1 (6 bases). V gave up 6 bases and J gave up 2 bases, with 16 bases separating them. The CDR3 loop spans 15 amino acids. Germline V lookup: CDR1 MNHNS, CDR2 SASEGT. CDR3 in DNA: TGTGCCAGCAGAGCCCTCGGGACACTCAACACTGAAGCTTTCTTT. Protein sequence: CASRALGTLNTEAFF.

This clone has a count of ten or more. V usage is TRBV10-2 and J usage is TRBJ2-1; 7 nucleotides line up with TRBD2. The CDR3 is 17 amino acids. After removal of 2 bases from V and 2 bases from J, the junction contained 9 bases not matched to a gene. Germline CDR1 is WSHSY and CDR2 is SAAADI. For the CDR3, the DNA is TGCGCCAGCAGTGAGCCGGGCCAGCGGGGCACCTACAATGAGCAGTTCTTC. Its protein product is CASSEPGQRGTYNEQFF.

This clone was found a few times. The CDR3 DNA is TGTGCCAGCAGTTCCACATACGGACACTCCTACGAGCAGTACTTC. Translated, it gives CASSSTYGHSYEQYF. V and J are TRBV28 and TRBJ2-7, with a tentative D call TRBD1 (5 bases). The CDR3 has 15 amino acids. CDR1 MDHEN and CDR2 SYDVKM come from the germline V gene. Trimming removed 4 bases at V and 0 bases at J, with 13 bases between.

This clone was counted many times. This chain joins TRBV2 and TRBJ1-3; D is undetermined. The CDR3 is 15 residues long. CDR1 is SNHLY and CDR2 is FYNNEI in the germline V gene. The V gene lost 7 bases and the J gene lost 0 bases, with 13 bases spanning the gap. The CDR3 loop is CASTGQLVSGNTIYF. The CDR3 coding sequence is TGTGCCAGCACCGGGCAGCTGGTCTCTGGAAACACCATATATTTT.

Many counts were recorded for this clone. V is TRBV11-2 and J is TRBJ2-5, with D perhaps TRBD2 (6 bases). The CDR3 extends over 14 amino acids. The germline V gene has CDR1 SGHAT and CDR2 FQNNGV. Deletions cut 2 bases from V and 3 bases from J, with 10 bases between. CDR3 loop: CASSLRLVKETQYF. The CDR3 DNA follows: TGTGCCAGCAGCTTAAGACTAGTCAAAGAGACCCAGTACTTC. Filled out from reference TRBV11-2 and TRBJ2-5, the complete variable domain reads EAGVAQSPRYKIIEKRQSVAFWCNPISGHATLYWYQQILGQGPKLLIQFQNNGVVDDSQLPKDRFSAERLKGVDSTLKIQPAKLEDSAVYLCASSLRLVKETQYFGPGTRLLVL.

This clone showed up many times. The chain combines TRBV6-2 or TRBV6-3 with TRBJ1-1, with D perhaps TRBD1 (5 bases). The germline CDR1 and CDR2 sequences are MNHEY and SVGEGT. V lost 1 base, J lost 4 bases, and 13 bases lay in between. This CDR3 contains 15 residues. The CDR3 loop is CASSYFGGSVTEAFF. CDR3 sequence (DNA): TGTGCCAGCAGTTACTTTGGGGGATCAGTCACTGAAGCTTTCTTT.

This clone was observed at least ten times. The chain links TRBV25-1 to TRBJ1-6; D not certain. The CDR3 runs to 12 residues. CDR1 and CDR2 from the germline V gene are MGHDK and SYGVNS. The V end lost 1 base, the J end lost 11 bases, and 6 bases lay between the germline ends. The CDR3 is CASSEFLAPLHF. The CDR3 nucleotides are TGTGCCAGCAGTGAATTTTTGGCACCCCTCCACTTT.

This clone was detected ten times or more. The DNA of the CDR3 is TGTGCCAGTAGTATAAGTGGGGTGAACACTGAAGCTTTCTTT. Amino acids: CASSISGVNTEAFF. V gene TRBV19 combines with J gene TRBJ1-1; D gene ambiguous. The germline V gene has CDR1 LNHDA and CDR2 SQIVND (reference sequence). V lost 2 bases, J lost 0 bases, and 7 bases lay in between. This CDR3 has 14 amino acids.

This clone came up a few times. One base away lies a much larger clone, so this may be a sequencing read error. This rearrangement joins TRBV28 to TRBJ1-2, with a possible D match to TRBD1 (5 bases). Germline loops: CDR1 MDHEN, CDR2 SYDVKM. V shed 0 bases and J shed 7 bases, with 9 bases lying between them. The length of the CDR3 is 13 residues. The DNA for the CDR3 is TGTGCCAGCAGTTTATGGGGGGGGTGTGGCTACACCTTC. Translation: CASSLWGGCGYTF.

V gene TRBV29-1 combines with J gene TRBJ2-7; no clear D gene. CDR3 size: 12 residues. Germline CDR1 is SQVTM and CDR2 is ANQGSEA. With 1 base removed from V and 7 bases from J, the gap between germline ends came to 11 bases. CDR3 amino acids: CSVEGQVGEQYF. The CDR3 coding sequence is TGCAGCGTTGAAGGGCAGGTTGGTGAGCAGTACTTC.

With regard to this clone: Because the CDR3 is missing its conserved closing phenylalanine or tryptophan, this is likely a read error. Because the CDR3's place on the DNA is in doubt, the DNA is left out and the CDR3 is given as listed by TCRdb. The chain links TRBV2 to TRBJ1-6; TRBD1, the table's D call, was not compared with the DNA. CDR1 and CDR2 (germline): SNHLY, FYNNEI. Termini included, the CDR3 measures 17 amino acids. The CDR3 sequence is CASSATGLNSYNSPVHL.

This clone has more than one count but fewer than ten. The rearrangement uses TRBV5-1 and TRBJ2-7; the D gene could be TRBD1 or TRBD2 (6 bases each). Germline assignment: CDR1 SGHRS and CDR2 YFSETQ. The germline V and J ends were trimmed by 3 bases and 0 bases, with 16 bases remaining between them. CDR3 size: 16 residues. CDR3 DNA sequence: TGCGCCAGCAGCTCTCCGGGGGCGAGGAGCTCCTACGAGCAGTACTTC. Residues: CASSSPGARSSYEQYF.

The CDR3 is CARAGQGGTDTQYF. CDR3 coding DNA: TGTGCCAGGGCAGGGCAGGGTGGCACAGATACGCAGTATTTT. The chain couples TRBV6-6 to TRBJ2-3; possible D gene TRBD1, 5 bases. Deletions cut 9 bases from V and 1 base from J, with 14 bases between. This CDR3 contains 14 residues. Germline V gene lookup returns CDR1 MNHNY and CDR2 SVGAGI (reference sequence).

About this clone itself: One junction end does not reproduce the germline sequence, and a read error may be involved. The rearrangement uses TRBV12-3 or TRBV12-4 and TRBJ2-1, with 9 nucleotides matching TRBD2. CDR3 length equals 18 residues. CDR3 DNA: TGTGCCAGCAACCTTGGACAGACGAGGGGACTAGCACGTAATGAGCAGTTCTTT. Amino acid sequence: CASNLGQTRGLARNEQFF.

In this sample, this clone turned up many times. The genes are TRBV18 and TRBJ2-5; D may be TRBD1 (6 bases). The CDR3 has 15 amino acids. V dropped 3 bases and J dropped 2 bases, with 13 bases sitting between them. Looked up from germline, CDR1 is KGHSH and CDR2 is LQKENI. The CDR3 coding sequence is TGTGCCAGCTCACCCCCACAGGGTTGGCAAGAGACCCAGTACTTC. It is translated as CASSPPQGWQETQYF. Variable domain in full (rest from reference TRBV18 and TRBJ2-5): NAGVMQNPRHLVRRRGQEARLRCSPMKGHSHVYWYRQLPEEGLKFMVYLQKENIIDESGMPKERFSAEFPKEGPSILRIQQVVRGDSAAYFCASSPPQGWQETQYFGPGTRLLVL.

In this sample, this clone turned up many times. A much bigger clone sits one base away, suggesting this may be a read error. The same CDR3 arises from other DNA sequences in this sample as well. The chain couples TRBV27 to TRBJ2-3; D not certain. The V gene lost 2 bases and the J gene lost 3 bases, with 9 bases spanning the gap. Per germline, CDR1 MNHEY and CDR2 SMNVEV (reference sequence). This CDR3 contains 14 residues. In DNA, the CDR3 is TGTGCCAGCAGTTTAGGTGGAAAGACAGATACGCAGTATTTT. Translated, it gives CASSLGGKTDTQYF.

In its sample, this clone was seen many times. The chain combines TRBV7-6 with TRBJ1-1; perhaps TRBD1 as D (5 bases). This CDR3 spans 14 amino acids. Germline V gene sequence: CDR1 SGHVS, CDR2 FNYEAQ. V gave up 3 bases and J gave up 0 bases, with 8 bases separating them. CDR3 protein: CASSLDILNTEAFF. The CDR3 DNA follows: TGTGCCAGCAGCTTGGACATATTGAACACTGAAGCTTTCTTT.

This clone appeared many times. This sequence joins TRBV28 and TRBJ2-3; 10 bases fit TRBD1. This CDR3 comprises 18 residues. V dropped 3 bases and J dropped 0; count of bases not matched to a gene: 9. CDR1 and CDR2 (germline): MDHEN, SYDVKM. The CDR3 nucleotides read TGTGCCAGCAGTTTTCCCCTCCGGACAGGGGGAAGCACAGATACGCAGTATTTT. It is translated as CASSFPLRTGGSTDTQYF.